This TCR beta chain derives from a study of blood T cells in healthy people across ages. For the second PCR, which ran for roughly 6 to 11 cycles, a sample-barcoded 5' primer and a J-beta primer mix were used. Each CDR3 protein gets one entry after TCRdb re-called the 5' RACE reads with MiXCR. There are under 2,000,000 distinct CDR3 sequences in the sample; about 50% occur only once, and approximately 2.1% lies in the top ten. Whole-study findings and limits: Compared with aged donors, long-lived donors showed fewer expanded clones, suggesting selection. Changes in expanded clonotypes were possibly confounded, as the CMV status of donors was unknown. Roughly linearly, TCR beta diversity per million T cells fell as age increased.

The germline V and J ends were trimmed by 7 bases and 2 bases, with 15 bases remaining between them. From germline, CDR1 is MNHEY and CDR2 SMNVEV (reference sequence). The CDR3 has 15 residues. This clonotype occurred a few times. The antigen is unknown. The chain employs TRBV27 and TRBJ2-1, with D possibly matching TRBD1 (8 bases). The source material was blood. This sequence originates from a woman aged 40-49 years in good health. In DNA form, the CDR3 reads TGTGCCAGCACCCTAACAGGGGGGGCCTACAATGAGCAGTTCTTC. Translation: CASTLTGGAYNEQFF.